The rows below give T cell receptor beta chains drawn from one sample of a study of CDR3 diversity in severe acne. TCRdb passed the PCR reads through MiXCR, listing each CDR3 protein once. This sample has more than 70,000 distinct CDR3 sequences, with about half found just once. The material sequenced was blood. The receptors were gathered from a male donor with severe acne vulgaris. The CDR3 runs from the conserved cysteine through the conserved F or W. The order of the fields is D gene, V gene, J gene, clone size, CDR3 length, CDR3 protein, CDR3 DNA. The D gene is left open where the match is weak. Part of the rows lack a size; the others show once, few, many or a class for expanded clones.

>.|TRBV27|TRBJ2-2|many|13
CASSLQGAGELFF
TGTGCCAGCAGTCTACAGGGTGCCGGGGAGCTGTTTTTT
>.|TRBV25-1|TRBJ1-5|.|15
CASSESGQGGQPQHF
TGTGCCAGCAGTGAATCTGGGCAGGGCGGTCAGCCCCAGCATTTT
>.|TRBV24-1|TRBJ2-7|medium-sized|13
CATSDVRTYEQYF
TGTGCCACCAGTGACGTCCGCACCTACGAGCAGTACTTC
>.|TRBV15|TRBJ2-7|medium-sized|15
CATSTPGGGTYEQYF
TGTGCCACCAGCACCCCCGGAGGCGGAACCTACGAGCAGTACTTC
>.|TRBV11-2|TRBJ2-5|.|12
CASSNAQVGQYF
TGTGCCAGCAGCAATGCACAGGTCGGGCAATACTTC
>.|TRBV27|TRBJ1-3|few|13
CASRKDESDTIYF
TGTGCCAGCAGGAAGGACGAAAGTGACACCATATATTTT
>.|TRBV28|TRBJ1-6|many|14
CASSSGAPYSPLHF
TGTGCCAGCAGTTCGGGGGCCCCATATTCACCCCTCCACTTT
>TRBD2|TRBV7-8|TRBJ2-3|.|18
CASSLGGLAGGGADTQYF
TGTGCCAGCAGCTTGGGGGGACTAGCGGGAGGAGGGGCAGATACGCAGTATTTT
>.|TRBV6-4|TRBJ1-1|.|13
CASSEKETTEAFF
TGTGCCAGCAGTGAGAAGGAGACCACTGAAGCTTTCTTT
>.|TRBV25-1|TRBJ1-1|.|15
CASSEWGTRDTEAFF
TGTGCCAGCAGTGAGTGGGGGACCAGGGACACTGAAGCTTTCTTT
>TRBD1|TRBV7-6|TRBJ2-7|many|13
CASSSDRGREQYF
TGTGCCAGCAGCTCGGACAGGGGCCGCGAGCAGTACTTC
>TRBD2|TRBV6-5|TRBJ2-7|.|15
CASRAGTSGTYEQYF
TGTGCCAGCAGGGCCGGGACTAGCGGCACCTACGAGCAGTACTTC
>TRBD1|TRBV29-1|TRBJ2-5|.|14
CSVSRDRGEETQYF
TGCAGCGTTTCCCGGGACAGGGGAGAAGAGACCCAGTACTTC
>.|TRBV25-1|TRBJ1-1|.|14
CASSGQNLNTEAFF
TGTGCCAGCAGTGGGCAGAATCTGAACACTGAAGCTTTCTTT
>.|TRBV12-3/TRBV12-4|TRBJ2-2|.|15
CASSFRTGNTGQLFF
TGTGCCAGCAGTTTCAGGACGGGAAACACCGGGCAGCTGTTTTTT
>.|TRBV5-1|TRBJ1-2|once|15
CASSVGSLTNYGYTF
TGCGCCAGCAGCGTGGGGTCTTTAACTAACTACGGCTACACCTTC